Sequencing of this T cell receptor (beta chain) was carried out in a study of regulatory T cells in long-lasting Graves disease (TCRdb year 2021). With regard to the full study: Persistent Graves' disease was defined as antithyroid drug treatment for over 5 years with persistently positive TSH receptor autoantibodies. Peripheral blood TCR sequencing and RNA sequencing compared persistent Graves' disease patients with newly diagnosed Graves' disease patients. The study took place in China and was registered as a clinical trial. A total of 33 samples were covered by TCR sequencing, comprising approximately 13 persistent and some 20 newly diagnosed Graves' disease patients. Antithyroid drugs had been taken for approximately 10 years on average by persistent Graves' disease patients in the clinical cohort. Paper-wide results and their limitations: Compared with newly diagnosed patients, patients with persistent Graves' disease had lower TCR Shannon entropy and fewer highly expanded clones, which suggests clonal expansion. The authors acknowledged the small sample size as a limitation that may reduce accuracy. Sequencing and analysis were limited to the TCR beta chain. Persistent patients shared more public clonotypes among themselves (roughly 2,700) than newly diagnosed patients did (about 1,000). Peripheral blood alone was examined, since thyroid tissue, which constituted the primary lesion, could not be accessed. Persistent disease showed preferential use of TRBV28, TRBJ1-2 and TRBJ2-5, whereas newly diagnosed disease favored TRBV20-1 and TRBJ2-1.

The time point label for this specimen denotes: persistent/refractory GD, antithyroid drugs over 5 years with positive TRAb. For both TCR sequencing and RNA sequencing, RNA was extracted from PBMCs using TRIzol. Graves' disease was diagnosed according to American Thyroid Association guidelines. Patients for the study were recruited at an endocrinology department in Xi'an, China. From each patient, about 9 milliliters of peripheral blood was collected into an EDTA anticoagulant tube. Ficoll Paque Plus density gradient separation was used to isolate PBMCs, and no further T cell sorting was performed. An Agilent 2100 Bioanalyzer and agarose gel were used to check RNA quality, and a NanoDrop 2000 was used to measure RNA concentration. Taken from the germline V gene (reference sequence), the CDR1 and CDR2 loops are DFQATT and SNEGSKA. Inclusive of the bounding cysteine and phenylalanine, the CDR3 is 8 residues long. Only the CDR3 region is kept as DNA, spanning 24 bases read in frame from base 1.

This clonotype has a count of ten or more. There is no known antigen for this receptor. No base quality information exists; no much larger clone differs at one position. The method behind the library was multiplex PCR. Sequencing was performed on an Illumina HiSeq 4000. CDR3 regions were amplified by Arm-PCR with iRepertoire HTBI primers to construct TCR beta libraries. Gel purification was performed on PCR products prior to sequencing. In the paper's pipeline: Across samples, 60 to 70 TRBV and roughly 15 TRBJ segments were identified and used for gene usage analysis of CDR3 amino acid clonotypes. COPE and FqMerger were used to merge the filtered high-quality paired reads into contigs. BLAST was used to align contigs to IMGT TRBV, TRBD and TRBJ reference genes, and CDR3 was defined according to IMGT. Any clonotype with a frequency above 0.1% was classified as a highly expanded clone. Shannon entropy served as the measure of repertoire diversity, while the Gini coefficient captured V-J evenness. A clonotype found in more than one individual was treated as public. TCRdb reran the public reads through fastp at Q25 and MiXCR, keeping productive beta chains. Duplicate CDR3 protein sequences are folded into a single record with the most common DNA and genes. These V and J calls derive from TCRdb rather than the authors' analysis. A total of some 280,000 distinct CDR3 sequences appear in this sample, around a fifth of them only once. The ten largest clonotypes hold roughly three fifths of the sample.

Sequenced here: peripheral blood mononuclear cells (PBMCs), sampled when the disease was refractory, from a patient treated with antithyroid drugs. Here the chain combines TRBV20-1 and TRBJ1-2, with the D segment identity uncertain. This clonotype was obtained from a female donor with Graves disease. The CDR3 has the sequence CSEDGYTF. The DNA sequence reads TGCAGCGAGGATGGCTACACCTTC.